What follows are 7 T cell receptor beta chains derived from one specimen sequenced in a study of shared clonotypes between healthy human individuals (dated by TCRdb to the early 2020s). Library creation used the immunoSEQ multiplex PCR assay. TCRdb stores this immuneACCESS table with in-frame sequences only. Part of the clones is absent; in the studies checked, under half of the shortfall reflects unresolved V genes, and no reason is known for the rest. Here the sample has about 2.4 million clones; 90% to 95% occur a single time. The top ten hold roughly 0.15% of the sample. Sequenced sample: naive CD4+ T cells sorted from blood. The intended sense of this specimen's cell subset or site label: CD45RA+ positively selected. The receptor set was obtained from a man aged 18 to 29 in good health.

Comments on this clone: One end of the junction varies from germline; a read error may be responsible. V usage is TRBV10-2 and J usage is TRBJ1-4; D not resolved. The germline CDR1 and CDR2 sequences are WSHSY and SAAADI. The CDR3 is 12 amino acids. The CDR3 loop reads CASSQSNEKLFF. In DNA form, the CDR3 reads TGCGCCAGCAGTCAGTCGAATGAAAAACTGTTTTTT.

J is TRBJ2-7 and V is TRBV6-1; 7 bases line up with TRBD1. CDR1 and CDR2 from the germline V gene are MNHNS and SASEGT. The CDR3 extends over 11 amino acids. J was trimmed by 3 bases and V by 8 bases; bases with no gene match: 1. Here the CDR3 reads CASRDSYEQYF. The CDR3 DNA sequence: TGTGCCAGCCGGGACAGCTACGAGCAGTACTTC.

The genes are TRBV7-8 and TRBJ2-7; D unclear. The germline V and J ends were trimmed by 6 bases and 6 bases, with 9 bases remaining between them. The V gene's germline CDR1 is SGHVS and CDR2 FQNEAQ. This CDR3 region has 11 residues. The CDR3 nucleotides read TGTGCCAGCAGTCCCGTTATCGAGCAGTACTTC. It translates to CASSPVIEQYF.

This sequence joins TRBV4-1 and TRBJ1-4, with no clear D. Germline CDR1 is MGHRA and CDR2 is YSYEKL. Trimming cost V 7 bases and J 4 bases, with 16 bases left between them. The CDR3 is made up of 15 amino acids. In nucleotides, the CDR3 is TGCGCCAGCACCCTCAGCGGAGGGTATAATGAAAAACTGTTTTTT. Its translation is CASTLSGGYNEKLFF.

The chain combines TRBV7-2 with TRBJ1-5; TRBD1 agrees at 8 bases. Per germline, CDR1 SGHTA and CDR2 FQGNSA. J gave up 4 bases and V 5 bases, and 7 bases lay outside the gene matches. CDR3 length equals 15 residues. CDR3 bases: TGTGCCAGCAGCCCGGACAGGGACGGAAATCAGCCCCAGCATTTT. It translates to CASSPDRDGNQPQHF.

The chain recombines TRBV30 with TRBJ2-7; tentatively, D is TRBD1 (6 bases). Germline V gene sequence: CDR1 GTSNPN, CDR2 SVGIG (reference sequence). The CDR3 is 14 residues long. Trimming shortened V by 1 base and J by 6 bases, and 16 bases separated the two germline ends. CDR3 sequence (DNA): TGTGCCTGGAGTGCGGGCGAACAGGGCACCGAGCAGTACTTC. Translating gives CAWSAGEQGTEQYF.

V is TRBV6-5 and J is TRBJ2-3; 8 nucleotides align to TRBD1. From germline, CDR1 is MNHEY and CDR2 SVGAGI. J lost 1 base, V lost 6 bases, and 3 bases had no gene match. This CDR3 spans 14 amino acids. The CDR3 loop is CASRKQGGTDTQYF. In DNA, the CDR3 is TGTGCCAGCAGAAAACAGGGGGGCACAGATACGCAGTATTTT.